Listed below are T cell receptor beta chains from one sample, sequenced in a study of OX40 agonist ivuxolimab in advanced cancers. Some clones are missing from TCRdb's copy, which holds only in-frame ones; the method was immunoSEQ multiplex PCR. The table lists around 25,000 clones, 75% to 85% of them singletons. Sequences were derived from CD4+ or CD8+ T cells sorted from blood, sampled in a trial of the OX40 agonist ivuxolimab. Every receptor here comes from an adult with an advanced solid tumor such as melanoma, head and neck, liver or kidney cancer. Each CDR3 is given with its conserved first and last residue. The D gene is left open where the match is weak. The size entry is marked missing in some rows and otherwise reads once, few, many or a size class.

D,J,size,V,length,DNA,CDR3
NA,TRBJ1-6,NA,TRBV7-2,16,TGTGCCAGCAGCCTTGGGAGAGGCCTGAATAATTCACCCCTCCACTTT,CASSLGRGLNNSPLHF
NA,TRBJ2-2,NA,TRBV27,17,TGTGCCAGCAGCCTTAGCCGGCTAGCCAGTGTCACCGGGGAGCTGTTTTTT,CASSLSRLASVTGELFF
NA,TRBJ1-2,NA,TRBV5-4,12,TGTGCCAGCAGTCGGGGTCTCGGCGGCTACACCTTC,CASSRGLGGYTF
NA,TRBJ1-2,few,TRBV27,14,TGTGCCAGCAGTCCCGCGGCAGGGCGGTATGGCTACACCTTC,CASSPAAGRYGYTF
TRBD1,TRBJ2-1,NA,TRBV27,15,TGTGCCAGCACTTCCGGGACAGGGGGCTACAATGAGCAGTTCTTC,CASTSGTGGYNEQFF
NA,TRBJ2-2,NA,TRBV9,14,TGTGCCAGCAGCTCTACTAAGGGACCCGGGGAGCTGTTTTTT,CASSSTKGPGELFF
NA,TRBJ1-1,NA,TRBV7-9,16,TGTGCCAGCAGCTCCCTGGGGGGGGGCGTGAACACTGAAGCTTTCTTT,CASSSLGGGVNTEAFF
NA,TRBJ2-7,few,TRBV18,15,TGTGCCAGCTCACCTGAATCGGGCGGATCCTACGAGCAGTACTTC,CASSPESGGSYEQYF
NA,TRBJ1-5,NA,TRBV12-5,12,TGTGCTAGTGGACCCAGTCTCCAGCCCCAGCATTTT,CASGPSLQPQHF
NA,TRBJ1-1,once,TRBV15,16,TGTGCCACCAGCAGCCCCGGGATCGACCAGGGTGCTGAAGCTTTCTTT,CATSSPGIDQGAEAFF
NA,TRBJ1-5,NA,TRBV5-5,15,TGTGCCAGCAGCTTGGAACTTGGGGGGCTACAGCCCCAGCATTTT,CASSLELGGLQPQHF
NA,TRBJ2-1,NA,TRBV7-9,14,TGTGCCAGCAGCTGGGCCTCAAACTACAATGAGCAGTTCTTC,CASSWASNYNEQFF
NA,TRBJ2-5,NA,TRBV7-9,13,TGTGCCAGCAGCTCCGGGGGACCCCCTACCCAGTACTTC,CASSSGGPPTQYF
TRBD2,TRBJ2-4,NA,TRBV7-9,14,TGTGCCAGCAGCGATGTGGGAGGGGAAAACATTCAGTACTTC,CASSDVGGENIQYF
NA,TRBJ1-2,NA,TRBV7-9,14,TGTGCCAGCAGCGGTAACTACGAGGTCTATGGCTACACCTTC,CASSGNYEVYGYTF
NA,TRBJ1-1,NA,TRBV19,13,TGTGCCAGTAGTATCAATGGCGGCACTGAAGCTTTCTTT,CASSINGGTEAFF
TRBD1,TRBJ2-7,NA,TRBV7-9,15,TGTGCCATCCTAAAACCGGGACAGTCTTTTCTGGGGCAGTACTTC,CAILKPGQSFLGQYF
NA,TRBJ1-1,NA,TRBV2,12,TGTGCCAGCGGGGGGGTGAGGACTGAAGCTTTCTTT,CASGGVRTEAFF
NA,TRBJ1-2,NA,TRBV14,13,TGTGCCAGCAGCCAGCCGGTGAACTATGGCTACACCTTC,CASSQPVNYGYTF
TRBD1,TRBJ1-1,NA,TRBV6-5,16,TGTGCCAGCAGTTACCGAGGGGGCGCGAGGAACACTGAAGCTTTCTTT,CASSYRGGARNTEAFF
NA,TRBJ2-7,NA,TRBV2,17,TGTGCCAGCAGCGAGGCATGGCGGTATACAAGCTCCTACGAGCAGTACTTC,CASSEAWRYTSSYEQYF
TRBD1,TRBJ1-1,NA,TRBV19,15,TGTGCCAGTAGCTGGAGACAGGGGACGAACACTGAAGCTTTCTTT,CASSWRQGTNTEAFF
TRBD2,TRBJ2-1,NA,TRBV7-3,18,TGTGCCAGCAGCTTAAACCCCGGACTAGCGGGTACCGGGGGTGAGCAGTTCTTC,CASSLNPGLAGTGGEQFF
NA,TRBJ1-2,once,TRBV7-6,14,TGTGCCAGCAGCCACCTCGGCGGGGGGCACGGCTACACCTTC,CASSHLGGGHGYTF
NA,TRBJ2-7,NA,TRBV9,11,TGTGCCAGCAGCCCTTCGGACGAGCAGTACTTC,CASSPSDEQYF
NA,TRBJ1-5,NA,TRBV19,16,TGTGCCAGTAGTATTAGATGGGGGGTTAGCAATCAGCCCCAGCATTTT,CASSIRWGVSNQPQHF
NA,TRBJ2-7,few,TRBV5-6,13,TGTGCCAGCAGGACAGGAACCAACAACGAGCAGTACTTC,CASRTGTNNEQYF
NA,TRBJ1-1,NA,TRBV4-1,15,TGCGCCAGCAGCCAAGGGGTATTTGCGGGGACTGAAGCTTTCTTT,CASSQGVFAGTEAFF
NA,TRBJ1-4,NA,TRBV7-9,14,TGTGCCAGCAGCCCGGGAGGGCTATATGAAAAACTGTTTTTT,CASSPGGLYEKLFF
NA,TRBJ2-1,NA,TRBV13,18,TGTGCCAGCAGCTTTACACCCCTAGACCGGAGCTCCTACAATGAGCAGTTCTTC,CASSFTPLDRSSYNEQFF
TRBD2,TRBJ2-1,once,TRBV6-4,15,TGTGCCAGCAGTTTAGCGGGGGGACCCTACAATGAGCAGTTCTTC,CASSLAGGPYNEQFF
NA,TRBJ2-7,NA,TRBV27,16,TGTGCCAGCAGTCTCGCTGCAGGTTTGAGATATTACGAGCAGTACTTC,CASSLAAGLRYYEQYF
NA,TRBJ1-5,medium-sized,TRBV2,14,TGTGCCAGCAGTGTGGTGGGGGGGAATCAGCCCCAGCATTTT,CASSVVGGNQPQHF
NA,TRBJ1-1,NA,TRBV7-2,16,TGTGCCAGCAGCCGACCCCGAGGGGGGGCGGGGACTGAAGCTTTCTTT,CASSRPRGGAGTEAFF
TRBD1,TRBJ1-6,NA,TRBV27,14,TGTGCCAGCAGTCTGGGGACAGTTAATTCACCCCTCCACTTT,CASSLGTVNSPLHF
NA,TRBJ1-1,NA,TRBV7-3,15,TGTGCCAGCAGCTTAAGCGGCGGACTGAACACTGAAGCTTTCTTT,CASSLSGGLNTEAFF
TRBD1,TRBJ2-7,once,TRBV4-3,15,TGCGCCAGCAGCCATAGGGACAGGTACCCATACGAGCAGTACTTC,CASSHRDRYPYEQYF
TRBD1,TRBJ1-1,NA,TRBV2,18,TGTGCCAGCGCAAGACTAGGACCGGGACAGGGGGTGAACACTGAAGCTTTCTTT,CASARLGPGQGVNTEAFF
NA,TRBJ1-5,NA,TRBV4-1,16,TGCGCCAGCAGCCAAGATGCGGACAGAAACAATCAGCCCCAGCATTTT,CASSQDADRNNQPQHF
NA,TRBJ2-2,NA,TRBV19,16,TGTGCCAGTAGTATCCCCTTGGGGGGGGCGAGCGGGGAGCTGTTTTTT,CASSIPLGGASGELFF
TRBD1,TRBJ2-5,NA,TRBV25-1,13,TGTGCCAGCAGTCTACAGGGGTTAGAGACCCAGTACTTC,CASSLQGLETQYF
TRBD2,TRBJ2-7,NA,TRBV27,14,TGTGCCAGCAGTTTAAGGTCTAGCGGGTACGAGCAGTACTTC,CASSLRSSGYEQYF
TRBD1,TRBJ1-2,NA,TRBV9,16,TGTGCCAGCAGCGTAGCGTCTGGACAGGGTGACTATGGCTACACCTTC,CASSVASGQGDYGYTF
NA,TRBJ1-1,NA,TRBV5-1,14,TGCGCCAGCAGCTTGACAGGACCGAACACTGAAGCTTTCTTT,CASSLTGPNTEAFF
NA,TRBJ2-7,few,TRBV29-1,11,TGCAGCGTTGAAGGGGGGCTCGAGCAGTACTTC,CSVEGGLEQYF
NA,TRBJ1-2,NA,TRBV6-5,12,TGTGCCAGCCGTCTCGGGGCGGATGGCTACACCTTC,CASRLGADGYTF
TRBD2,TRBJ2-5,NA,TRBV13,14,TGTGCCAGCAGCTTCCGCGGGGGGGGAGAGACCCAGTACTTC,CASSFRGGGETQYF
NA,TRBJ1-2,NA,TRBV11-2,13,TGTGCCAGCAGCTTCGCCAGCAACTATGGCTACACCTTC,CASSFASNYGYTF
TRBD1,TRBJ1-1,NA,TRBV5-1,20,TGCGCCAGCAGCTTAAGGGGACAGGGGTTCTCCGGGTTTAGGAACACTGAAGCTTTCTTT,CASSLRGQGFSGFRNTEAFF